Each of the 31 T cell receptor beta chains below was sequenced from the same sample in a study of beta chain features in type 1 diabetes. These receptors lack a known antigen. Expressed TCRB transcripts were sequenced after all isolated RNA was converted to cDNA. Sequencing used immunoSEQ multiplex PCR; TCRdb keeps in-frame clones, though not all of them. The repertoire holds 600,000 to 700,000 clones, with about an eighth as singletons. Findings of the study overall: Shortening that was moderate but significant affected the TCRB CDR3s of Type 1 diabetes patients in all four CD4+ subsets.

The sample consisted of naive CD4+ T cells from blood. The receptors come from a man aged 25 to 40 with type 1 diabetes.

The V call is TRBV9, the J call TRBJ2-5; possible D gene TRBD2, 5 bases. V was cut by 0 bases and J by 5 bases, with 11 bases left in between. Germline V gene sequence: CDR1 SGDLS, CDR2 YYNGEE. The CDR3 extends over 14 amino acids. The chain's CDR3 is CASSVALDLETQYF. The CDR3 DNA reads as TGTGCCAGCAGCGTAGCGTTGGACTTGGAGACCCAGTACTTC.

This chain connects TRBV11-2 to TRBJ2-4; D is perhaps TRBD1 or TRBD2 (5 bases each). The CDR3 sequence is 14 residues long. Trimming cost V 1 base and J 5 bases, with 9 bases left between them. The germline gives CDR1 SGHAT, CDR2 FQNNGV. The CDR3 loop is CASSLVMGENIQYF. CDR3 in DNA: TGTGCCAGCAGCTTAGTCATGGGGGAAAACATTCAGTACTTC.

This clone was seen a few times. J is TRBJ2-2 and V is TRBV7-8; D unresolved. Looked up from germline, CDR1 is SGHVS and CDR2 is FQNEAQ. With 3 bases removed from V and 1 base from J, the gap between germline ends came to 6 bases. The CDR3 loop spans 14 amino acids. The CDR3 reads CASSFRWNTGELFF. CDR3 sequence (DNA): TGTGCCAGCAGCTTTCGGTGGAACACCGGGGAGCTGTTTTTT. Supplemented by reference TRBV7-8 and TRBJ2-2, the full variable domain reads GAGVSQSPRYKVAKRGQDVALRCDPISGHVSLFWYQQALGQGPEFLTYFQNEAQLDKSGLPSDRFFAERPEGSVSTLKIQRTQQEDSAVYLCASSFRWNTGELFFGEGSRLTVL.

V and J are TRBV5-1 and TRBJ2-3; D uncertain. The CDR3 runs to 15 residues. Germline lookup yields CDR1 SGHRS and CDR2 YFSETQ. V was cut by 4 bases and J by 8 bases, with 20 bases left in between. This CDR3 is CASSRLESDPSTQYF. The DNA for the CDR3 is TGCGCCAGCAGCAGGTTAGAAAGCGATCCCAGTACGCAGTATTTT.

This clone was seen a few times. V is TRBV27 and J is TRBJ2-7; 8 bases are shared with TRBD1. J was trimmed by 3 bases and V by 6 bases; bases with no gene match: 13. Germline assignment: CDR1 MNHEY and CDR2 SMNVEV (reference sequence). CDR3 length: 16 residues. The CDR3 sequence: CASRILGGQGFYEQYF. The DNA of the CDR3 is TGTGCCAGCAGGATCCTCGGAGGACAGGGTTTCTACGAGCAGTACTTC.

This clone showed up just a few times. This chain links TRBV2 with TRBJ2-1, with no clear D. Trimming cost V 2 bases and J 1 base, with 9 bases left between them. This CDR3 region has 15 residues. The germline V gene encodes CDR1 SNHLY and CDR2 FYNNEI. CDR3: CASSESSASYNEQFF. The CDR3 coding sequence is TGTGCCAGCAGTGAAAGCAGTGCATCCTACAATGAGCAGTTCTTC.

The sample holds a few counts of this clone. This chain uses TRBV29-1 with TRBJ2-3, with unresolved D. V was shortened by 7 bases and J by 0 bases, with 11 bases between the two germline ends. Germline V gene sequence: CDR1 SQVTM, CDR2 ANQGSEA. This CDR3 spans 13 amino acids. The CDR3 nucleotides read TGCAGCGCCACAGCCTCTAGCACAGATACGCAGTATTTT. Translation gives CSATASSTDTQYF.

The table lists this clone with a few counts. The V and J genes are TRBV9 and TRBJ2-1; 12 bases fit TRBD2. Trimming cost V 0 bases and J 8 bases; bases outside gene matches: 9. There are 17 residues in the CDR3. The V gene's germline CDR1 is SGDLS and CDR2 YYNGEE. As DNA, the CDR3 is TGTGCCAGCAGCGTAGTGCCTAGCGGGGGGGCCGTGGATGAGCAGTTCTTC. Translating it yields CASSVVPSGGAVDEQFF.

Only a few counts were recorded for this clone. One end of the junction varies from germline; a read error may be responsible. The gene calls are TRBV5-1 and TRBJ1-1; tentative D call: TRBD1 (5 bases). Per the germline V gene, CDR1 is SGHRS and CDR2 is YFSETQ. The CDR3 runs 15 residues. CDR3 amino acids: CASGLGRGLNTEAFF. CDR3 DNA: TGCGCCAGCGGCTTAGGGAGGGGCCTGAACACTGAAGCTTTCTTT. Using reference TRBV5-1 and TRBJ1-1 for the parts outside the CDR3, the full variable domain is KAGVTQTPRYLIKTRGQQVTLSCSPISGHRSVSWYQQTPGQGLQFLFEYFSETQRNKGNFPGRFSGRQFSNSRSEMNVSTLELGDSALYLCASGLGRGLNTEAFFGQGTRLTVV.

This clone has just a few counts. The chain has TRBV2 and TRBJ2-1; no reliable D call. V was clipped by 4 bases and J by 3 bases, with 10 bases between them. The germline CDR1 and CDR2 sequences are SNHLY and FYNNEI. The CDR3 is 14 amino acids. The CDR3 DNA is TGTGCCAGCAGTGGTCAGTCGGGCTACAATGAGCAGTTCTTC. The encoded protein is CASSGQSGYNEQFF. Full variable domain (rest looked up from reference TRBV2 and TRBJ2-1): EPEVTQTPSHQVTQMGQEVILRCVPISNHLYFYWYRQILGQKVEFLVSFYNNEISEKSEIFDDQFSVERPDGSNFTLKIRSTKLEDSAMYFCASSGQSGYNEQFFGPGTRLTVL.

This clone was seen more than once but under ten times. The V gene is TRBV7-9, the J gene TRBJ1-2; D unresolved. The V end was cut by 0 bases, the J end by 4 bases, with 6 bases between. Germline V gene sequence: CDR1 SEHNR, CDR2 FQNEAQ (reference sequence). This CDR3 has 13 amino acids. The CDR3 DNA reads TGTGCCAGCAGCTTAGCGCTCTTCTATGGCTACACCTTC. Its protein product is CASSLALFYGYTF.

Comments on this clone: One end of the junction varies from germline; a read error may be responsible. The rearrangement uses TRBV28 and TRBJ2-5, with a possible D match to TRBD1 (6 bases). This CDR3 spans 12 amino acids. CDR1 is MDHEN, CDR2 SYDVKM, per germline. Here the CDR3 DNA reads TGTGCCAGCAGGGTAACCTCAGGGGTGGTGGACTTC. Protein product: CASRVTSGVVDF.

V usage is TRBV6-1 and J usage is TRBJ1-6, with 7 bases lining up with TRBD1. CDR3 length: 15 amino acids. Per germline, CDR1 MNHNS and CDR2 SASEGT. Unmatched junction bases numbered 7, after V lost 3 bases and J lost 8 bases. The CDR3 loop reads CASSETQGRDSPLHF. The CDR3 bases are TGTGCCAGCAGTGAGACACAGGGGAGGGATTCACCCCTCCACTTT.

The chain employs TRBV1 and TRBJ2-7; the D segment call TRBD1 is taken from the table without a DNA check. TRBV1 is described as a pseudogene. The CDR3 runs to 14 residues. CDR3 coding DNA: TGCACCAGCAGCCAAGCACACAGGCTAGGAGAGCAGTACTTC. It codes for CTSSQAHRLGEQYF.

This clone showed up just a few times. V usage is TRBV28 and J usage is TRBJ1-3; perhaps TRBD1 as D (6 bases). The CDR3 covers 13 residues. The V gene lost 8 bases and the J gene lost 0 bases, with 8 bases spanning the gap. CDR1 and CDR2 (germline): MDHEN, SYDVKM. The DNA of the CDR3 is TGTGCCAGCCCGGACAGCTCTGGAAACACCATATATTTT. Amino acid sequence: CASPDSSGNTIYF. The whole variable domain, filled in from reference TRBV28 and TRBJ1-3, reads DVKVTQSSRYLVKRTGEKVFLECVQDMDHENMFWYRQDPGLGLRLIYFSYDVKMKEKGDIPEGYSVSREKKERFSLILESASTNQTSMYLCASPDSSGNTIYFGEGSWLTVV.

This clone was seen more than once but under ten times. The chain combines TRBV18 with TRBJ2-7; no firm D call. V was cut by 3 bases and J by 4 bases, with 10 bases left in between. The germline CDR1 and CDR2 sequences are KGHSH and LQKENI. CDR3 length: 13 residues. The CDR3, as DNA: TGTGCCAGCTCACCCGGACGGATTTACGAGCAGTACTTC. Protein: CASSPGRIYEQYF.

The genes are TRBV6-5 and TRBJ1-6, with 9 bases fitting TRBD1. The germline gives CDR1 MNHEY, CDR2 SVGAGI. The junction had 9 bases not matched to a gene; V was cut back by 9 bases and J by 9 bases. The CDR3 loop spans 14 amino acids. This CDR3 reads CASETGGKSSPLHF. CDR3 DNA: TGTGCCAGTGAGACAGGGGGAAAGAGTTCACCCCTCCACTTT.

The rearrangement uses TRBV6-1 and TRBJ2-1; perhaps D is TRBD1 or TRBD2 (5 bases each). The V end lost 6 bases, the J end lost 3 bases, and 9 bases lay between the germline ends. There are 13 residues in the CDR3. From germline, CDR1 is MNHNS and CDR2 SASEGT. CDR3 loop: CASSGTFYNEQFF. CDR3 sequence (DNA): TGTGCCAGCAGCGGGACCTTCTACAATGAGCAGTTCTTC.

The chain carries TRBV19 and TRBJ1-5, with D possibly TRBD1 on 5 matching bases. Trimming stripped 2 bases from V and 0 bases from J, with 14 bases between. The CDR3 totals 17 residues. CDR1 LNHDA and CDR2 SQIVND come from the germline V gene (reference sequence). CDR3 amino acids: CASSILPTAYSNQPQHF. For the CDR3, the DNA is TGTGCCAGTAGTATATTGCCGACAGCATATAGCAATCAGCCCCAGCATTTT. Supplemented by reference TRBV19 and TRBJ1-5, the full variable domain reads DGGITQSPKYLFRKEGQNVTLSCEQNLNHDAMYWYRQDPGQGLRLIYYSQIVNDFQKGDIAEGYSVSREKKESFPLTVTSAQKNPTAFYLCASSILPTAYSNQPQHFGDGTRLSIL.

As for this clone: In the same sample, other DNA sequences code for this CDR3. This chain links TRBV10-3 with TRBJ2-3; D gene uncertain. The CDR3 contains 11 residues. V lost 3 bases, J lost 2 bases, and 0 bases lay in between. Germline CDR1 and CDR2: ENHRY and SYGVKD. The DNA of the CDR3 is TGTGCCATCAGTGACACAGATACGCAGTATTTT. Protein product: CAISDTDTQYF.

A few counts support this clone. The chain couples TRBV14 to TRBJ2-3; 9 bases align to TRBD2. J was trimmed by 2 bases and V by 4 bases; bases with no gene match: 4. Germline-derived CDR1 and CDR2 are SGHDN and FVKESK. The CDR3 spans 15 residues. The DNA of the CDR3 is TGTGCCAGCAGCCTAGCGGGGGCCCTCACAGATACGCAGTATTTT. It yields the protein CASSLAGALTDTQYF.

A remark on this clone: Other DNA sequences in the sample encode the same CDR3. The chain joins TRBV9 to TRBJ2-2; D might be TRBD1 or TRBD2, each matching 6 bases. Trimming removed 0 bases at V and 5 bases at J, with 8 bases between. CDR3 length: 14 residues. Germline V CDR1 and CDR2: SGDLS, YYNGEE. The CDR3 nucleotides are TGTGCCAGCAGCGTAGTAGGGGGGACCGGGGAGCTGTTTTTT. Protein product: CASSVVGGTGELFF.

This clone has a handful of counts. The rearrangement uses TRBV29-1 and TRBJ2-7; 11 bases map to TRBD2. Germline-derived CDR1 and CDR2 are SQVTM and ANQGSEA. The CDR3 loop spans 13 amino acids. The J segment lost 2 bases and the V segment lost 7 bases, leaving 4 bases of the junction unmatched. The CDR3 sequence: CSATSGGAYEQYF. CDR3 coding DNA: TGCAGCGCTACTAGCGGGGGTGCCTACGAGCAGTACTTC.

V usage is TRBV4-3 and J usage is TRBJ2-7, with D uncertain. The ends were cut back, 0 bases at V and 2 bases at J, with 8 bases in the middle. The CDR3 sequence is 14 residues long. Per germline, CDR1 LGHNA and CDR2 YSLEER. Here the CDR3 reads CASSQELAAYEQYF. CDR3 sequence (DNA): TGCGCCAGCAGCCAAGAACTGGCAGCCTACGAGCAGTACTTC.

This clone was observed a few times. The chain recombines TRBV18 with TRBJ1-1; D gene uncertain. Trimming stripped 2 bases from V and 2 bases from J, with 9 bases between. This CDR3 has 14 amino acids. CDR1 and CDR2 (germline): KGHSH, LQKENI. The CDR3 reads CASSPTSGNTEAFF. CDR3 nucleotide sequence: TGTGCCAGCTCACCAACGAGTGGAAACACTGAAGCTTTCTTT.

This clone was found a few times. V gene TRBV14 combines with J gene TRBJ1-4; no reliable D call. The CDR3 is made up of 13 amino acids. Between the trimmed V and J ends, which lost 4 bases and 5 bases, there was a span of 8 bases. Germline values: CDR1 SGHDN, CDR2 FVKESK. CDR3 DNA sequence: TGTGCCAGCAGCCGACAAGGAAATGAAAAACTGTTTTTT. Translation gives CASSRQGNEKLFF.

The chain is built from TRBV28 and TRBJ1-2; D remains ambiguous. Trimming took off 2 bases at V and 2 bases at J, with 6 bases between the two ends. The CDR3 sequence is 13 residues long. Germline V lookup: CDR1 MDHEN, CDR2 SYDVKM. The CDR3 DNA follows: TGTGCCAGCAGTTTAAGGCAGAACTATGGCTACACCTTC. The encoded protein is CASSLRQNYGYTF.

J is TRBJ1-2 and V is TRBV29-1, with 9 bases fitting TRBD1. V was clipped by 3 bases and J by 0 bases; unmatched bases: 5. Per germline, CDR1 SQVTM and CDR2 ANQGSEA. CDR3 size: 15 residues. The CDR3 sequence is CSVETGGPTNYGYTF. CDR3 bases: TGCAGCGTTGAGACAGGGGGGCCTACTAACTATGGCTACACCTTC.

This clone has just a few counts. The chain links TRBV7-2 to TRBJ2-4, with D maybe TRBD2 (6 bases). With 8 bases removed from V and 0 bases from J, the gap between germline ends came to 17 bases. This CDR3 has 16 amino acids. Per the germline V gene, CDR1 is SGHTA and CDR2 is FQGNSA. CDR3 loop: CASRLNGGVAKNIQYF. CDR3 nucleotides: TGTGCCAGCCGTCTGAACGGGGGAGTAGCCAAAAACATTCAGTACTTC.

The CDR3 sequence is CASSSQTSQYEQYF. DNA of the CDR3: TGTGCCAGCAGCTCCCAGACTAGTCAATACGAGCAGTACTTC. The chain recombines TRBV5-4 with TRBJ2-7, with a tentative D call TRBD2 (6 bases). V was clipped by 3 bases and J by 4 bases, with 14 bases between them. This CDR3 is 14 amino acids long. Germline CDR1 reads SGHNT; CDR2 reads YYREEE (reference sequence).

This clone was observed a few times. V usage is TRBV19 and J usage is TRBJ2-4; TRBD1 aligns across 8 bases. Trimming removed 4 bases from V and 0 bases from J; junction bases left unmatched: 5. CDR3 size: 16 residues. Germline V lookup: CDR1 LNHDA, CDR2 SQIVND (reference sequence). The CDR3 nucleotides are TGTGCCAGTAGTAAGGGACAGGACCTAGCCAAAAACATTCAGTACTTC. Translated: CASSKGQDLAKNIQYF.